This T cell receptor (beta chain) was documented in a study of quantifying T cell responses using KT2 cells. Study context: TCR alpha and beta constant-region primers primed reverse transcription of RNA.

KT2 cells were mixed with fixed PBMC numbers at varying ratios. An oligo carrying a UMI was ligated to the cDNA 3' end. An equimolar mix of RC1.1 and RC1.2 primed the beta chain across TRBC1 and TRBC2. TCRdb independently ran MiXCR on the UMI-ligation and nested PCR reads; one entry per CDR3 protein. The table shows 25,000 to 35,000 distinct CDR3 sequences, with around a tenth occurring only once. The CDR3 consists of 11 residues. Trimming stripped 5 bases from V and 6 bases from J, with 6 bases between. Germline lookup yields CDR1 SNHLY and CDR2 FYNNEI. This clonotype was counted between two and nine times.

The sequence derives from a human donor. V gene TRBV2 combines with J gene TRBJ2-3, with D unresolved. The source material was PBMCs spiked with cells of the T cell clone KT2. The CDR3 here is CASSRRDTQYF. CDR3 coding DNA: TGTGCCAGCAGTAGAAGGGATACGCAGTATTTT. The whole variable domain, remainder taken from reference TRBV2 and TRBJ2-3, is EPEVTQTPSHQVTQMGQEVILRCVPISNHLYFYWYRQILGQKVEFLVSFYNNEISEKSEIFDDQFSVERPDGSNFTLKIRSTKLEDSAMYFCASSRRDTQYFGPGTRLTVL.